This T cell receptor (beta chain) is drawn from a study of T cells in narcolepsy. Using immunoSEQ multiplex PCR, the repertoire was profiled, and TCRdb retains in-frame clones only, with some absent. The sample carries 30,000 to 35,000 clones, 60% to 80% recorded once. V lost 0 bases and J lost 7, with 12 bases in between. The V gene's germline CDR1 is SGHDN and CDR2 FVKESK. The CDR3 is 14 amino acids. Study outcomes and limitations: Blood of same and different patients, but not healthy controls, reportedly held recurring autoreactive clonotypes.

A word on this clone: As yet, its antigen is unknown.

This TCR came from a human donor in good health. Source material: memory (CD45RA-) CD4+ T cells from blood. V and J are TRBV14 and TRBJ2-5; TRBD1 or TRBD2 may be the D gene (5 bases each). The CDR3: CASSQDHLRGTQYF. In DNA form, the CDR3 reads TGTGCCAGCAGCCAAGACCACTTGAGGGGGACCCAGTACTTC.